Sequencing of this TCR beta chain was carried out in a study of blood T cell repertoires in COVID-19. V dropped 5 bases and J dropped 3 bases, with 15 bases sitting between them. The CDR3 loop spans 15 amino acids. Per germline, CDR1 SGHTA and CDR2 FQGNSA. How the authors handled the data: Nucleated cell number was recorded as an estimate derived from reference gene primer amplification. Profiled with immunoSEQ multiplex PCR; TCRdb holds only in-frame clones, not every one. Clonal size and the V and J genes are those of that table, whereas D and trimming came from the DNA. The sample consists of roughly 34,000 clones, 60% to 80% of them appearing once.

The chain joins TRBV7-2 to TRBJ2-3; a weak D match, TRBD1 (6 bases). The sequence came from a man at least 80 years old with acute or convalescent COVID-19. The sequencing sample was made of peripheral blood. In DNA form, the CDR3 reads TGTGCCAGCAGCATACAGGGTTTGCCAACAGATACGCAGTATTTT. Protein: CASSIQGLPTDTQYF. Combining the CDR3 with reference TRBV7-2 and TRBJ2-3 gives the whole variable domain GAGVSQSPSNKVTEKGKDVELRCDPISGHTALYWYRQSLGQGLEFLIYFQGNSAPDKSGLPSDRFSAERTGGSVSTLTIQRTQQEDSAVYLCASSIQGLPTDTQYFGPGTRLTVL.